One sample yielded the 22 T cell receptor beta chains listed below, sequenced in a study of blood T cells in healthy people across ages. Using a J-beta primer mix together with a sample-barcoded 5' primer, a second PCR was run for roughly 6 to 11 cycles. One entry per CDR3 protein, called by TCRdb with MiXCR from the 5' RACE reads. The data hold 900,000 to 950,000 distinct CDR3 sequences, with about 27% observed a single time. These data were also reused for a study on T cells of mothers and their children.

Sequencing was carried out using blood. Receptors were obtained from a woman in her thirties or forties in good health.

The sample holds many counts of this clonotype. The chain combines TRBV7-8 with TRBJ2-7; D is undetermined. Germline V gene lookup returns CDR1 SGHVS and CDR2 FQNEAQ. The V end lost 5 bases, the J end lost 1 base, and 12 bases lay between the germline ends. The CDR3 has 14 amino acids. This CDR3 reads CASSPRQASYEQYF. The CDR3 DNA reads as TGTGCCAGCAGCCCGCGCCAGGCTTCCTACGAGCAGTACTTC.

Comment on this clonotype: At one end the junction does not follow the germline gene, possibly because of a read error. The DNA for the CDR3 is TGTACCAGCAGTTTGGCTAGCGGGGGGGCGGAGACCCAGTACTTC. Translated: CTSSLASGGAETQYF. The chain has TRBV12-3 or TRBV12-4 and TRBJ2-7; TRBD2 agrees at 12 bases. The end of the DNA aligns better with TRBJ2-5, so the J call may be wrong. This CDR3 spans 15 amino acids.

This clonotype was counted a few times. The gene calls are TRBV24-1 and TRBJ2-1, with D unclear. V was pared by 0 bases and J by 11 bases, with 16 bases between. CDR3 length equals 15 residues. CDR1 KGHDR and CDR2 SFDVKD come from the germline V gene. The CDR3 region has the DNA TGTGCCACCAGTGATTTGCAAGCAGGTACTCATAAGCAGTTCTTC. This encodes CATSDLQAGTHKQFF.

A remark on this clonotype: An end of the junction does not agree with germline; a read error may underlie this. This chain uses TRBV12-3 or TRBV12-4 with TRBJ1-5, with D unresolved. There are 13 residues in the CDR3. The CDR3 sequence is CACSLLRNQPQHF. CDR3 sequence (DNA): TGTGCCTGCAGTTTATTACGGAATCAGCCCCAGCATTTT.

A few counts support this clonotype. A read error may account for a junction end that differs from germline. The chain joins TRBV4-3 to TRBJ1-1, with 10 bases lining up with TRBD1. Germline loops: CDR1 LGHNA, CDR2 YSLEER. The CDR3 has 16 residues. CDR3 nucleotides: TGCGCCAGCAGCCAAGATCACGGGACAGGGGACACCGAAGCTTTCTTT. Its protein is CASSQDHGTGDTEAFF.

The gene calls are TRBV27 and TRBJ2-6; maybe TRBD1 (7 bases). Trimming pared 6 bases from V and 4 bases from J, leaving 13 bases between. CDR1 and CDR2 from the germline V gene are MNHEY and SMNVEV (reference sequence). This CDR3 has 15 residues. The CDR3 is CASRSRGAGANVLTF. The CDR3 region has the DNA TGTGCCAGCAGGTCCAGGGGGGCCGGGGCCAACGTCCTGACTTTC.

CDR3 DNA sequence: TGTGCCAGCAGCTCACGGGGACTAGCGGGGGGCGATGATACGCAGTATTTT. Translating it yields CASSSRGLAGGDDTQYF. The J gene is TRBJ2-3, the V gene TRBV9, with 15 positions matching TRBD2. Germline assignment: CDR1 SGDLS and CDR2 YYNGEE. The CDR3 is 17 amino acids. The trim removed 4 bases at V and 6 bases at J, leaving 9 bases unmatched.

This chain links TRBV12-3 or TRBV12-4 with TRBJ1-2, with 8 bases aligning to TRBD1. V was clipped by 6 bases and J by 1 base; unmatched bases: 16. This CDR3 is built from 18 residues. The CDR3 nucleotides are TGTGCCAGCAGCGCCACACCGGGACAGGTTAGAGTTAACTATGGCTACACCTTC. It is translated as CASSATPGQVRVNYGYTF.

This clonotype appeared many times. The chain joins TRBV29-1 to TRBJ2-7; D may be TRBD1 or TRBD2 (5 bases each). The V end lost 5 bases, the J end lost 4 bases, and 15 bases lay between the germline ends. CDR3 length: 13 residues. The germline V gene encodes CDR1 SQVTM and CDR2 ANQGSEA. CDR3 residues: CSVSGTGIYEQYF. For the CDR3, the DNA is TGCAGCGTTTCTGGGACGGGGATTTACGAGCAGTACTTC.

V is TRBV6-2 or TRBV6-3 and J is TRBJ1-5; TRBD1 aligns across 7 bases. The junction had 9 bases not matched to a gene; V was cut back by 9 bases and J by 10 bases. The CDR3 spans 12 residues. The germline V gene has CDR1 MNHEY and CDR2 SVGEGT. The CDR3 loop reads CARSQGSRPQHF. The DNA for the CDR3 is TGTGCCAGGTCACAGGGGTCAAGACCCCAGCATTTT.

This clonotype was observed a handful of times. This rearrangement joins TRBV28 to TRBJ2-5, with TRBD2 matching 7 bases. In germline, CDR1 is MDHEN, CDR2 SYDVKM. The V segment lost 5 bases and the J segment 1 base; nucleotides outside the gene matches: 4. This CDR3 is 14 amino acids long. CDR3 nucleotides: TGTGCCAGCAGTCCACTAGCGTCCCAAGAGACCCAGTACTTC. It is translated as CASSPLASQETQYF.

Here the CDR3 reads CASSYRAVNTEAFF. CDR3 coding DNA: TGTGCCAGCAGTTACAGAGCGGTGAACACTGAAGCTTTCTTT. The chain couples TRBV6-2 or TRBV6-3 to TRBJ1-1; the D is unclear. Germline lookup yields CDR1 MNHEY and CDR2 SVGEGT. The CDR3 is 14 amino acids. Trimming shortened V by 2 bases and J by 0 bases, and 7 bases separated the two germline ends.

The V call is TRBV2, the J call TRBJ1-2; 9 nucleotides line up with TRBD1. The CDR3 runs 12 residues. Trimming took 8 bases from V and 3 from J; bases not matched to a gene: 1. Germline V lookup: CDR1 SNHLY, CDR2 FYNNEI. CDR3 protein: CASWDRDYGYTF. The DNA for the CDR3 is TGTGCCAGCTGGGACAGGGACTATGGCTACACCTTC.

The rearrangement uses TRBV3-1 and TRBJ1-1, with 7 bases aligning to TRBD1. CDR3 length equals 14 residues. After removal of 3 bases from V and 8 bases from J, the junction contained 9 bases not matched to a gene. Germline loops: CDR1 LGHDT, CDR2 YNNKEL (reference sequence). CDR3 in DNA: TGTGCCAGCAGCCATACGACAGGGCGTGGAGAAGCTTTCTTT. This codes for CASSHTTGRGEAFF.

This clonotype has more than one count but fewer than ten. The V and J genes are TRBV20-1 and TRBJ2-1; D not certain. This CDR3 comprises 12 residues. V was cut by 0 bases and J by 6 bases, with 6 bases left in between. Germline V gives CDR1 DFQATT, CDR2 SNEGSKA (reference sequence). The CDR3 DNA sequence: TGCAGTGCTAGAGATATCGGCAATGAGCAGTTCTTC. Translation gives CSARDIGNEQFF.

Ten or more counts support this clonotype. This chain joins TRBV7-2 and TRBJ2-6; no reliable D call. In germline, CDR1 is SGHTA, CDR2 FQGNSA. The germline V and J ends were trimmed by 1 base and 3 bases, with 4 bases remaining between them. This CDR3 contains 14 residues. The CDR3 loop is CASSLVFGANVLTF. The CDR3 DNA sequence: TGTGCCAGCAGCTTAGTTTTTGGGGCCAACGTCCTGACTTTC.

This clonotype was observed a handful of times. V usage is TRBV11-2 and J usage is TRBJ1-1, with D hard to call. Trimming shortened V by 5 bases and J by 1 base, and 14 bases separated the two germline ends. CDR1 is SGHAT, CDR2 FQNNGV, per germline. The CDR3 covers 15 residues. The CDR3 DNA sequence: TGTGCCAGCAGCCAATCGACGGGGAGGAACACTGAAGCTTTCTTT. Its protein is CASSQSTGRNTEAFF.

Points on this clonotype: Relative to the germline gene, one junction end is altered; a read error may explain this. The chain has TRBV6-2 or TRBV6-3 and TRBJ2-1; D remains unclear. This CDR3 is 12 amino acids long. Germline CDR1 is MNHEY and CDR2 is SVGEGT. The CDR3 DNA sequence: TGTGCCAACAGTGTTCCAGCCAATGAGCAGTTCTTC. Its translation: CANSVPANEQFF.

In this sample, this clonotype turned up a few times. The chain couples TRBV12-3 or TRBV12-4 to TRBJ1-1; 7 bases line up with TRBD1. With 5 bases clipped from V and 11 bases from J, the junction kept 8 bases outside the gene matches. CDR3 length: 12 amino acids. CDR3: CASSTRGPRAFF. The DNA for the CDR3 is TGTGCCAGCAGTACTAGGGGGCCTAGGGCTTTCTTT.

This clonotype was seen repeatedly, ten times or more. The genes are TRBV6-1 and TRBJ2-4; TRBD1 or TRBD2 may be the D gene (5 bases each). The V gene lost 1 base and the J gene lost 6 bases, with 7 bases spanning the gap. There are 13 residues in the CDR3. From germline, CDR1 is MNHNS and CDR2 SASEGT. CDR3 nucleotide sequence: TGTGCCAGCAGTGAAGTGGGGGTAAACATTCAGTACTTC. Translated: CASSEVGVNIQYF.

This clonotype has at least ten counts. The chain links TRBV29-1 to TRBJ2-7, with D possibly being TRBD1 (6 bases). Trimming stripped 0 bases from V and 3 bases from J, with 15 bases between. This CDR3 has 15 amino acids. The V gene's germline CDR1 is SQVTM and CDR2 ANQGSEA. CDR3 region: CSVEEVGTGHYEQYF. In nucleotides, the CDR3 is TGCAGCGTTGAAGAGGTTGGAACAGGGCACTACGAGCAGTACTTC.

The V call is TRBV29-1, the J call TRBJ2-3; 11 nucleotides agree with TRBD2. From germline, CDR1 is SQVTM and CDR2 ANQGSEA. The CDR3 has 14 residues. V lost 7 bases to trimming and J lost 4 bases; unmatched junction nucleotides: 7. The CDR3 here is CSAQLAGAADTQYF. DNA for the CDR3: TGCAGCGCCCAACTAGCGGGAGCGGCAGATACGCAGTATTTT.